Sequencing of this TCR beta chain was carried out in a study of OX40 agonist ivuxolimab in advanced cancers. Generated by immunoSEQ multiplex PCR, the TCRdb table keeps only in-frame clones and is missing some. Of fewer than 85,000 clones listed, roughly nine tenths were seen once; the top ten hold about 0.35%. The V and J ends lost 2 bases and 2 bases, in that order; junction bases with no gene match: 3. Looked up from germline, CDR1 is SGDLS and CDR2 is YYNGEE. This CDR3 is 15 amino acids long. For this clone: Other DNA sequences in the same sample also yield this CDR3.

The V call is TRBV9, the J call TRBJ2-1; 8 bases agree with TRBD2. The receptor was isolated from an adult with an advanced solid tumor such as melanoma, head and neck, liver or kidney cancer. This material consisted of CD4+ or CD8+ T cells sorted from blood, taken in a trial of the OX40 agonist ivuxolimab. The CDR3 spells CASSVGGGAYNEQFF. The CDR3 bases are TGTGCCAGCAGCGTCGGGGGGGGAGCCTACAATGAGCAGTTCTTC.